This paragraph covers one T cell receptor beta chain sequence. Other DNA sequences in the same sample also yield this CDR3. This record comes from a study of blood T cell repertoires in COVID-19. Study background: Acute and convalescent COVID-19 specimens originated in the United States, Italy and Spain.

The CDR3 is made up of 13 amino acids. V was cut by 0 bases and J by 0 bases, with 3 bases left in between. CDR1 is MNHEY, CDR2 SVGEGT, per germline. Using immunoSEQ multiplex PCR, the repertoire was profiled, and TCRdb retains in-frame clones only, with some absent. The sample lists 310,000 or so clones; roughly 86% were seen once. The sequence was obtained from a young man with COVID-19, enrolled during active disease. V usage is TRBV6-2 or TRBV6-3 and J usage is TRBJ2-7; D unclear. The sequencing input was peripheral blood. The CDR3 bases are TGTGCCAGCAGTTACTCCAGCTCCTACGAGCAGTACTTC. Its protein is CASSYSSSYEQYF.